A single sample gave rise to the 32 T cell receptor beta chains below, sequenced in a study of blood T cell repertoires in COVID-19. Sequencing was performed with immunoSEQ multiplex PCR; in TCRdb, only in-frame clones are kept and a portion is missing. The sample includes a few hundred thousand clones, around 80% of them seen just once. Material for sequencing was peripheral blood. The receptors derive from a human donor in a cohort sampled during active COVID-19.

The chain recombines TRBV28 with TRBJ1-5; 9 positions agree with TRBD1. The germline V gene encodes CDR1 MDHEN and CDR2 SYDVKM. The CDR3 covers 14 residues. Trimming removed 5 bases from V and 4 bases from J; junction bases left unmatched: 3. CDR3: CASSPGTGNQPQHF. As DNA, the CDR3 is TGTGCCAGCAGTCCCGGGACAGGGAATCAGCCCCAGCATTTT.

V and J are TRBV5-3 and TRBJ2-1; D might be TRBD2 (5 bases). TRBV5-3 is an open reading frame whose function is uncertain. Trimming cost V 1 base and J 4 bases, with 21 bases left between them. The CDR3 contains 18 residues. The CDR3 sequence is CARSLPRALTTPYNEQFF. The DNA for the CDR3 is TGTGCCAGAAGCTTGCCCCGGGCGTTGACTACCCCTTACAATGAGCAGTTCTTC.

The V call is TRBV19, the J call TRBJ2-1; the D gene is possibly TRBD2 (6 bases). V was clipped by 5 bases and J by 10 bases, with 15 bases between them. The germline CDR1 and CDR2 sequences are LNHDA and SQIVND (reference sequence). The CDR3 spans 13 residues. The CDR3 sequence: CASSVRRDLEQFF. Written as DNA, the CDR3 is TGTGCCAGTAGTGTTCGCCGGGACTTAGAGCAGTTCTTC.

CDR3 region: CASSYSRRTGGSEAFF. DNA of the CDR3: TGTGCCAGCAGTTACTCACGAAGGACAGGGGGGTCTGAAGCTTTCTTT. This chain uses TRBV6-5 with TRBJ1-1, with TRBD1 identical over 10 bases. CDR1 MNHEY and CDR2 SVGAGI come from the germline V gene. The CDR3 sequence is 16 residues long. Unmatched junction bases numbered 7, after V lost 0 bases and J lost 6 bases.

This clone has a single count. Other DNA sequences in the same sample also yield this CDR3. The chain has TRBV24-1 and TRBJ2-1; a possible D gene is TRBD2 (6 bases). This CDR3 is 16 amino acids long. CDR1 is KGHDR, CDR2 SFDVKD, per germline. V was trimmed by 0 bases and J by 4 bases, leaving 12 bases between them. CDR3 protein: CATSDLPSGPYNEQFF. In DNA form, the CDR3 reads TGTGCCACCAGTGATTTGCCCAGCGGGCCTTACAATGAGCAGTTCTTC.

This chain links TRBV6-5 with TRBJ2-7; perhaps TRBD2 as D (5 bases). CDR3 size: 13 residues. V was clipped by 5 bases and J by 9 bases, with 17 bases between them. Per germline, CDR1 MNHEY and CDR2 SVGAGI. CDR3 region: CASSPRTGLGQYF. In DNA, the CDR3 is TGTGCCAGCAGTCCTCGGACTGGGCTTGGGCAGTACTTC.

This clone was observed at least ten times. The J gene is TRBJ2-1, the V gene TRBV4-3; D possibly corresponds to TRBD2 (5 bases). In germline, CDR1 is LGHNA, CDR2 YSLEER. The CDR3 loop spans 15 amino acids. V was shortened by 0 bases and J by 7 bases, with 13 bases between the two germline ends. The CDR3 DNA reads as TGCGCCAGCAGCCAAGATTGGGGAGATAATAATGAGCAGTTCTTC. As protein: CASSQDWGDNNEQFF.

CDR3 sequence reads: CASSLRRDTDTQYF. The DNA for the CDR3 is TGTGCCAGCAGCTTACGTCGGGACACAGATACGCAGTATTTT. This chain links TRBV7-3 with TRBJ2-3; possibly TRBD2 for D (5 bases). Germline V lookup: CDR1 SGHTA, CDR2 FQGTGA. This CDR3 spans 14 amino acids. The V end lost 2 bases, the J end lost 2 bases, and 8 bases lay between the germline ends.

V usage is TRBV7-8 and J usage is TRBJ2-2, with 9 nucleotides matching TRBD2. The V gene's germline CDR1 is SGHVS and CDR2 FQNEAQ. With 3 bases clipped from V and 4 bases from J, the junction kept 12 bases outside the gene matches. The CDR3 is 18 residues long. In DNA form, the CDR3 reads TGTGCCAGCAGCTTCGTCGGAGGCGGGAGGGTCGGCACCGGGGAGCTGTTTTTT. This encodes CASSFVGGGRVGTGELFF.

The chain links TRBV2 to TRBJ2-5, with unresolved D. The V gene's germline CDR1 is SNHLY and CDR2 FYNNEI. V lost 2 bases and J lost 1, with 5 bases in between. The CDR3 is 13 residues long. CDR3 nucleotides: TGTGCCAGCAGTGAAAGACTCCAAGAGACCCAGTACTTC. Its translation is CASSERLQETQYF.

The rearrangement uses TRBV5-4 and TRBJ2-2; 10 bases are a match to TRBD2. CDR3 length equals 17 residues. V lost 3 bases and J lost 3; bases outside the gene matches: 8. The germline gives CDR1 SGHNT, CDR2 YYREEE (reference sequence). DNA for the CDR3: TGTGCCAGCAGCTGGCGTACTAGCGGGGATGACACCGGGGAGCTGTTTTTT. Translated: CASSWRTSGDDTGELFF.

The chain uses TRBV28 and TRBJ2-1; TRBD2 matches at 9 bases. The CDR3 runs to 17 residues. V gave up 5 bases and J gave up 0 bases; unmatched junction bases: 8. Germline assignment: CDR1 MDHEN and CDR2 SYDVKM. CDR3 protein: CASSNSGRSYSYNEQFF. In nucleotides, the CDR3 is TGTGCCAGCAGTAACAGCGGGAGGTCGTACTCCTACAATGAGCAGTTCTTC.

CDR3 protein: CASSWITGGNTEAFF. CDR3 sequence (DNA): TGTGCCAGCAGCTGGATCACAGGGGGGAACACTGAAGCTTTCTTT. The chain combines TRBV5-6 with TRBJ1-1; TRBD1 matches 8 bases. Per the germline V gene, CDR1 is SGHDT and CDR2 is YYEEEE. J gave up 1 base and V 3 bases, and 5 bases lay outside the gene matches. The CDR3 is 15 amino acids.

CDR3 coding DNA: TGTGCCAGCAGTGTGGAGAAGAACACCGGGGAGCTGTTTTTT. It yields the protein CASSVEKNTGELFF. This sequence joins TRBV6-4 and TRBJ2-2; D unclear. Germline lookup yields CDR1 MRHNA and CDR2 SNTAGT. V lost 4 bases and J lost 1, with 7 bases in between. The CDR3 totals 14 residues.

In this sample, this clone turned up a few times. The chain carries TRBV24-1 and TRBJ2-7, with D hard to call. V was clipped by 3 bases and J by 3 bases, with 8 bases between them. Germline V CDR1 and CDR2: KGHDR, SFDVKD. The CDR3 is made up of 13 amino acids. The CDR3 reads CATSDPPGYEQYF. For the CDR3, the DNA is TGTGCCACCAGTGATCCCCCCGGCTACGAGCAGTACTTC.

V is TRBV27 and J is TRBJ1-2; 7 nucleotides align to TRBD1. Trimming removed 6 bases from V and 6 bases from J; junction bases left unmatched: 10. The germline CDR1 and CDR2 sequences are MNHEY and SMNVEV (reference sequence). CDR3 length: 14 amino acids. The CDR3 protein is CASRILTGNNGYTF. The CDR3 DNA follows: TGTGCCAGCAGGATATTGACAGGGAACAATGGCTACACCTTC.

The DNA of the CDR3 is TGTGCCAGCGTGGCACAGCTGAATGAAAAACTGTTTTTT. This gives the protein CASVAQLNEKLFF. The rearrangement joins TRBV18 to TRBJ1-4; no clear D gene. Trimming removed 8 bases at V and 5 bases at J, with 12 bases between. This CDR3 has 13 residues. The germline CDR1 and CDR2 sequences are KGHSH and LQKENI.

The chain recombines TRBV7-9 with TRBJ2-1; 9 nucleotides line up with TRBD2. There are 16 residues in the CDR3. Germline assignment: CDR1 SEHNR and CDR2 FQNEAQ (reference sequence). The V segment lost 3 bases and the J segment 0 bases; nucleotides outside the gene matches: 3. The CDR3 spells CASSFLAGSSYNEQFF. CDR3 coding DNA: TGTGCCAGCAGCTTCCTAGCGGGGAGCTCCTACAATGAGCAGTTCTTC.

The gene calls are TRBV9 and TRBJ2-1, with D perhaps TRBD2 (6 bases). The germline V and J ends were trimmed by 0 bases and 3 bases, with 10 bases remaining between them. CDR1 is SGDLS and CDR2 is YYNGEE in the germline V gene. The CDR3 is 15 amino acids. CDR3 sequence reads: CASSVGAGFYNEQFF. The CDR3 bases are TGTGCCAGCAGCGTAGGGGCGGGGTTCTACAATGAGCAGTTCTTC.

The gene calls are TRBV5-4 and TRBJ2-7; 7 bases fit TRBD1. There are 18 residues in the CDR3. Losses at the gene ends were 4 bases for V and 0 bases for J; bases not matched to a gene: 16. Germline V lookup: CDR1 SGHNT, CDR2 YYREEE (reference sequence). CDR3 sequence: CASSLGALGQRDSYEQYF. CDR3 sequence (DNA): TGTGCCAGCAGCCTGGGGGCCTTGGGACAGCGAGACTCCTACGAGCAGTACTTC.

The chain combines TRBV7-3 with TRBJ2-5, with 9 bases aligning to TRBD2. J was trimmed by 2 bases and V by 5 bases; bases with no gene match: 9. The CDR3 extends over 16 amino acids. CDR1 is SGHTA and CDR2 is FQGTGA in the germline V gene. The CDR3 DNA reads TGTGCCAGCAGCACCGCCGGGGCGGGAGGGCAAGAGACCCAGTACTTC. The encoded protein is CASSTAGAGGQETQYF.

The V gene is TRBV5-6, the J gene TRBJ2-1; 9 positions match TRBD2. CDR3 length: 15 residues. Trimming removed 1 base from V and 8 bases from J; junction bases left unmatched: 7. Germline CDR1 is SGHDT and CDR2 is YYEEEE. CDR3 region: CASSLLAGGLHEQFF. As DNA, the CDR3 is TGTGCCAGCAGCTTGCTGGCGGGAGGGTTGCATGAGCAGTTCTTC.

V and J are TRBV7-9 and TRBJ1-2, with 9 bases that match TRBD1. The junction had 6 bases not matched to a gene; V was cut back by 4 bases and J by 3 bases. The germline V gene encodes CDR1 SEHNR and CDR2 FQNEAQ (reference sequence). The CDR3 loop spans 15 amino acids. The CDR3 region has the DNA TGTGCCAGCAGCTCGGGACAGGGTTCCTACTATGGCTACACCTTC. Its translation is CASSSGQGSYYGYTF.

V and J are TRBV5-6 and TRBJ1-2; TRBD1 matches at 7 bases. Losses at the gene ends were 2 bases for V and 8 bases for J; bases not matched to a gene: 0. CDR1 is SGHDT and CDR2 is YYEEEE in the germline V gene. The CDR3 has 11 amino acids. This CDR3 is CASSLQGGYTF. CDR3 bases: TGTGCCAGCAGCTTACAGGGGGGCTACACCTTC.

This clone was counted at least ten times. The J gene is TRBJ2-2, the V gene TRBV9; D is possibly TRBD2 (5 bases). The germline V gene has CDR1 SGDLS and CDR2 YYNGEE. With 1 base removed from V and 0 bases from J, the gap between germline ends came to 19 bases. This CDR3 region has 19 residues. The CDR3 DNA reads TGTGCCAGCAGCGTACATGAGGTTGCGGGTACGGCGAACACCGGGGAGCTGTTTTTT. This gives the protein CASSVHEVAGTANTGELFF.

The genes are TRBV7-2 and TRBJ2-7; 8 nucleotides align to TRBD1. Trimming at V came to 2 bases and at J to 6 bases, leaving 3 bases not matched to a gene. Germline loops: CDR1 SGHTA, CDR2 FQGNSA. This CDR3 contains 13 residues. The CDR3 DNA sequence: TGTGCCAGCAGCTTACAGGGGGCAGGCGAGCAGTACTTC. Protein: CASSLQGAGEQYF.

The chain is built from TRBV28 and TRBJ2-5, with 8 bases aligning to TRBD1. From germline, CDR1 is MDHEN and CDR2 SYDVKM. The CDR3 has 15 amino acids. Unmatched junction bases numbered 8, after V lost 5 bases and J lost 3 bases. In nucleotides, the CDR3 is TGTGCCAGCAGTCCCACGAGGACAGGGAAAGAGACCCAGTACTTC. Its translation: CASSPTRTGKETQYF.

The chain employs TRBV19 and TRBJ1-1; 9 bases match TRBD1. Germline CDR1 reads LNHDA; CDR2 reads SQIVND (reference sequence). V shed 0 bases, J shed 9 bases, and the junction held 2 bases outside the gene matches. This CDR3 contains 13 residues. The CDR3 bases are TGTGCCAGTAGTATAGAGGGGACAGGGAAAGCTTTCTTT. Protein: CASSIEGTGKAFF.

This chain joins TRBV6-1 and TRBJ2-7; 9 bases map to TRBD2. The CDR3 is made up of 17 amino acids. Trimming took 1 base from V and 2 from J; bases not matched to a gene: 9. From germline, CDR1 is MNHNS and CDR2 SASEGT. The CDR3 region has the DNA TGTGCCAGCAGTGAAGAAATGGCGGGAGGGCCTCCCTACGAGCAGTACTTC. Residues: CASSEEMAGGPPYEQYF.

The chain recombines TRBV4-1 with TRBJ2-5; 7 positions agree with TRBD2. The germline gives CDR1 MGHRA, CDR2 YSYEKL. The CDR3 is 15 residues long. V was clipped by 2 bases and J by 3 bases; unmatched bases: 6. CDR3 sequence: CASSQPTSVEETQYF. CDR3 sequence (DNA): TGCGCCAGCAGCCAACCAACTAGCGTAGAAGAGACCCAGTACTTC.

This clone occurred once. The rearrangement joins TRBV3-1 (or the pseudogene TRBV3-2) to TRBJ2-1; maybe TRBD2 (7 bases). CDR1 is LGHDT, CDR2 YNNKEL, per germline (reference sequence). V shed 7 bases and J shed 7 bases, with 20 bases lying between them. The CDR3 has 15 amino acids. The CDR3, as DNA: TGTGCCAGCACCCGAGGGAGGGGGGAGTGGAATGAGCAGTTCTTC. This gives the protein CASTRGRGEWNEQFF.

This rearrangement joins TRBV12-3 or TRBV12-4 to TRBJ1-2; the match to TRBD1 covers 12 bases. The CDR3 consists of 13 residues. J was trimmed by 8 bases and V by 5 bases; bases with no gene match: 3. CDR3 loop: CASSGDRGRGYTF. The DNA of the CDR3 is TGTGCCAGCAGTGGGGACAGGGGGCGAGGCTACACCTTC.